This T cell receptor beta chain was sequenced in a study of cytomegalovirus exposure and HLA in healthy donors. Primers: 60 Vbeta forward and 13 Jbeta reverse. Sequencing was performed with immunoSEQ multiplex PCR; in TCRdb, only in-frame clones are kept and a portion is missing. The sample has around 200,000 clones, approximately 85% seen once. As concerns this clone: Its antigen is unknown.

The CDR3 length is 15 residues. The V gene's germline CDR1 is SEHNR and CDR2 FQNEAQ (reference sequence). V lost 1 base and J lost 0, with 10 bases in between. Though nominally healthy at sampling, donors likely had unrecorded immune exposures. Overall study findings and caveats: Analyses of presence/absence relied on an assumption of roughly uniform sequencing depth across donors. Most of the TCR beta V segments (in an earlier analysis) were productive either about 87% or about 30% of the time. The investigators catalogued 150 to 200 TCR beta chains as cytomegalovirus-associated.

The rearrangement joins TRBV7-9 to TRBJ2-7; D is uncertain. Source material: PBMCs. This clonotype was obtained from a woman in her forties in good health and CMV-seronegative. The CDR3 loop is CASSLGQVFSYEQYF. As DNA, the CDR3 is TGTGCCAGCAGCTTAGGGCAGGTGTTCTCCTACGAGCAGTACTTC.